This T cell receptor (beta chain) was identified in a study of blood T cells in healthy people across ages. This CDR3 region has 14 residues. Germline V CDR1 and CDR2: SGHRS, YFSETQ. Trimming stripped 4 bases from V and 7 bases from J, with 17 bases between. Together with a sample-barcoded 5' primer, a J-beta primer mix was included in a second PCR lasting 7 to 11 cycles. All samples yielded 2.5 million or more CDR3-containing paired-end reads. TCRdb recomputed calls from the 5' RACE reads with MiXCR, one row per CDR3 protein. The top ten hold approximately 23% of the sample, which has around 580,000 distinct CDR3 sequences, around 48% seen once. The study isolated at least 6.5 million PBMCs from each sample.

The sequence derives from a man older than 75 in good health. The rearrangement uses TRBV5-1 and TRBJ1-2, with D tentatively TRBD1 (6 bases). Sequenced: blood. The CDR3 region has the DNA TGCGCCAGCAGCGGCCGGACAGCCGGGAGTGGCTACACCTTC. It specifies CASSGRTAGSGYTF.